This paragraph covers one T cell receptor (beta chain) sequence. In germline, CDR1 is SGHAT, CDR2 FQDESV (reference sequence). The CDR3 consists of 15 residues. V was trimmed by 4 bases and J by 0 bases, leaving 11 bases between them. The data derive from a study of blood T cell repertoires in COVID-19. Overall study: Collection of acute and convalescent COVID-19 samples took place in the United States, Italy and Spain.

Clinical histories supplied by participants themselves formed the basis of cohort assignment. The data were produced by immunoSEQ multiplex PCR, yet TCRdb's version contains in-frame clones alone and is incomplete. The sample holds some 270,000 clones; over 80% are singletons and the top ten take 2.5% to 3.5%. This sequence joins TRBV11-1 and TRBJ2-3, with D possibly being TRBD2 (6 bases). Sequenced input: PBMCs or T cells enriched from blood (not recorded which). This TCR derives from a middle-aged woman who had been exposed to COVID-19. CDR3 in amino acids: CASSSGTSSTDTQYF. The CDR3 nucleotides are TGTGCCAGCAGCTCAGGGACTTCTAGCACAGATACGCAGTATTTT.